This T cell receptor (beta chain) was captured by sequencing in a study of OX40 agonist ivuxolimab in advanced cancers. Whole-study context: Patients received intravenous ivuxolimab every 2 weeks at 0.01 to 10 mg/kg. The diagnoses of dose-escalation patients were hepatocellular carcinoma, melanoma, renal cell or head and neck cancer. Notes on the study in general: The average count of expanded clones was higher among CD8+ T cells than among CD4+.

The method was immunoSEQ multiplex PCR; TCRdb's version includes in-frame clones alone and lacks a portion of them. Of roughly 35,000 clones listed, around 84% are singletons. Germline lookup yields CDR1 MNHEY and CDR2 SVGAGI. The length of the CDR3 is 15 residues. The V gene end was trimmed by 0 bases and the J gene end by 5 bases; junction bases not matched to a gene: 2. With regard to this clone: Its cognate antigen is unknown.

This clonotype originated in an adult with an advanced solid tumor such as melanoma, head and neck, liver or kidney cancer. The chain is built from TRBV6-5 and TRBJ2-2, with 8 nucleotides matching TRBD2. Sequenced here: CD4+ or CD8+ T cells sorted from blood, sampled in a trial of the OX40 agonist ivuxolimab. Here the CDR3 reads CASSYSGTSTGELFF. CDR3 DNA sequence: TGTGCCAGCAGTTACTCGGGGACTAGTACCGGGGAGCTGTTTTTT.